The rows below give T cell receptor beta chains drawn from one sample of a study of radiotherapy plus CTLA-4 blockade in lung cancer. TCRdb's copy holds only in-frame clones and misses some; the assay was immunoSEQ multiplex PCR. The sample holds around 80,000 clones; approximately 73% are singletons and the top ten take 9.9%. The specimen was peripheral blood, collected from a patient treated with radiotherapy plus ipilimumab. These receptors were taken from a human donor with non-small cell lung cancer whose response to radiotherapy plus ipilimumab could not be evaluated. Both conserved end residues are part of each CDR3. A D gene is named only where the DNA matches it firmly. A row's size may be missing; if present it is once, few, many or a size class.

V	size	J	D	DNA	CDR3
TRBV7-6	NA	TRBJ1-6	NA	TGTGCCAGCAGCCCGTCGGACAGACTATTTAATTCACCCCTCCACTTT	CASSPSDRLFNSPLHF
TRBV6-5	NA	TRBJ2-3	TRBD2	TGTGCCAGCAGTCCTGAACTAGCGGGAGATACGCAGTATTTT	CASSPELAGDTQYF
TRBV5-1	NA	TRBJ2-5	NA	TGCGCCAGCAGCATAACGGACAGCTGGCGAGAGACCCAGTACTTC	CASSITDSWRETQYF
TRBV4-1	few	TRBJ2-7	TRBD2	TGCGCCAGCAGCCAGACTAGCGGAATTGCCTACGAGCAGTACTTC	CASSQTSGIAYEQYF
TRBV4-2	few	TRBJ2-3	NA	TGTGCCAGCAGCCAAGATGGCAGCGAAACCACAGATACGCAGTATTTT	CASSQDGSETTDTQYF
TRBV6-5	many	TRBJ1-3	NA	TGTGCCAGCCGTCGGGGGGTTGGAAACACCATATATTTT	CASRRGVGNTIYF
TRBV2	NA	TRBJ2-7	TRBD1	TGTGCCAGCAGGTTCGGACAGGGAGCCTACGAGCAGTACTTC	CASRFGQGAYEQYF
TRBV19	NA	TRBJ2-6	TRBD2	TGTGCCAGTAGTCCACGGGGAGGGTTGAACTCTGGGGCCAACGTCCTGACTTTC	CASSPRGGLNSGANVLTF
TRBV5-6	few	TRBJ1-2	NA	TGTGCCAGCTACCAGCGGGGGGATAATAACTATGGCTACACCTTC	CASYQRGDNNYGYTF
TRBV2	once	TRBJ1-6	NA	TGTGCCAGCGAGCAGGGTACCGTAGCTTCACCCCTCCACTTT	CASEQGTVASPLHF
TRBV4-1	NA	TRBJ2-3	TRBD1	TGCGCCAGCAGCCACCGGACAGGTCCCACAGATACGCAGTATTTT	CASSHRTGPTDTQYF
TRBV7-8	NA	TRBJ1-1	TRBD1	TGTGCCAGCAGCCACCGGGACAGGTCCACTGAAGCTTTCTTT	CASSHRDRSTEAFF
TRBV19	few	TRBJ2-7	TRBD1	TGTGCCAGTAGTGCCCGACAGGGGGGGGCCTACGAGCAGTACTTC	CASSARQGGAYEQYF
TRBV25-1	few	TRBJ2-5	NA	TGTGCCAGCAGTGCGGAGAGAGCCAAAGGAGAGACCCAGTACTTC	CASSAERAKGETQYF
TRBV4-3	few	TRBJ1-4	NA	TGCGCCAGCACCTCAAGACTAGGGAGTGATGAAAAACTGTTTTTT	CASTSRLGSDEKLFF
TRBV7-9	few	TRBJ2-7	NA	TGTGCCAGCAGCTTTCGAGGTCGCTACGAGCAGTACTTC	CASSFRGRYEQYF
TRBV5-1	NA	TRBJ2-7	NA	TGCGCCAGCAGCTTGGGGCTAGATAGTTACGAGCAGTACTTC	CASSLGLDSYEQYF
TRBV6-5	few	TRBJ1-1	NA	TGTGCCAGCAGTGCAGGGTCGGCTGAAGCTTTCTTT	CASSAGSAEAFF
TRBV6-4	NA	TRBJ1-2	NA	TGTGCCAGCAGTGACTCGATAGGAGGGGTTGGCTACACCTTC	CASSDSIGGVGYTF
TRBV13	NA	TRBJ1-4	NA	TGTGCCAGCAGCTTGCCCCCGGGGGATGAACTGTTTTTT	CASSLPPGDELFF
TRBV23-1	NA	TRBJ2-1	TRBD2	TGCGCCAGCAGTCAATACTGGCGGGAGGGCCGGGGGGCTGAGCAGTTCTTC	CASSQYWREGRGAEQFF
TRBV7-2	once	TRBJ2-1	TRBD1	TGTGCCAGCAGCCCCGTAGGGGGCCGACAGTTCTTC	CASSPVGGRQFF
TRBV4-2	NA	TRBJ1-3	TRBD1	TGTGCCAGCAGCCAATATGACAGGGGGAGTTCTGGAAACACCATATATTTT	CASSQYDRGSSGNTIYF
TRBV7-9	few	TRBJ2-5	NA	TGTGCCAGCAGCTTTGGGGACATACAAGAGACCCAGTACTTC	CASSFGDIQETQYF
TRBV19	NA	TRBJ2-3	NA	NA	CASTSGLAGAGGQYF
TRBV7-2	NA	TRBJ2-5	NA	TGTGCCAGCAGCTTAGGCCTAGGGGAAGTCCGGGAGACCCAGTACTTC	CASSLGLGEVRETQYF
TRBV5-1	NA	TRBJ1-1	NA	TGCGCCAGCAGTTGGCCGGGGATGAACACTGAAGCTTTCTTT	CASSWPGMNTEAFF
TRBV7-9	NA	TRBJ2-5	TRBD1	TGTGCCAGCAGCTCAGGACAGGGCCAAGAGACCCAGTACTTC	CASSSGQGQETQYF
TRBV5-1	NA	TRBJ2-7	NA	TGCGCCAGCAGCTTGGAGCAGGGGAGCTCCTACGAGCAGTACTTC	CASSLEQGSSYEQYF
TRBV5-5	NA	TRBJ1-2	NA	TGTGCCAGCAGCTCAGGGGTGGCTGGCTACACCTTC	CASSSGVAGYTF
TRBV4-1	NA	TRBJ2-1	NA	TGCGCCACAAGGCAGGGGAATTCCTACAATGAGCAGTTCTTC	CATRQGNSYNEQFF
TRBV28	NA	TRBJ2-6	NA	TGTGCCAGCAGTTTAGACATAACTGGGGCCAACGTCCTGACTTTC	CASSLDITGANVLTF
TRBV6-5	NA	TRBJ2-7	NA	TGTGCCAGCAGTTATCACCGGGGAGCCGAGCAGTACTTC	CASSYHRGAEQYF
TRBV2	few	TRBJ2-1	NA	TGTGCCAGTAACGGGGGTAGCTCCTACAATGAGCAGTTCTTC	CASNGGSSYNEQFF
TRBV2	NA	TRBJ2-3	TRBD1	TGTGCCAGCAGTGAAGCGCTGGGACAGGATATTACGACTAGCACAGATACGCAGTATTTT	CASSEALGQDITTSTDTQYF
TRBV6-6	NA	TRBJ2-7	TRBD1	TGTGCCAGCAGTTCCCGGGACAGGGTCTCCTACGAGCAGTACTTC	CASSSRDRVSYEQYF
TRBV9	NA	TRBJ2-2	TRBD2	TGTGCCAGCAGAGGGACTAGCGGGAGAGTCGGGGAGCTGTTTTTT	CASRGTSGRVGELFF
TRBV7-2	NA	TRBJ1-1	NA	TGTGCCAGCAGCTACTTTGCGAAGAGCTACACTGAAGCTTTCTTT	CASSYFAKSYTEAFF
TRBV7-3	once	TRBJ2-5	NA	TGTGCCAGCAGCTTTGGGGCTCAAGAGACCCAGTACTTC	CASSFGAQETQYF
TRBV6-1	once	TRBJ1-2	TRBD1	TGTGCCGTTCCTATAATTGACAGGGGCTTTGGTGGCTACACCTTC	CAVPIIDRGFGGYTF
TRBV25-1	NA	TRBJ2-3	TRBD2	TGTGCCAGCAGTGAAGGTACTAGCGGGAGGAGTACAGATACGCAGTATTTT	CASSEGTSGRSTDTQYF
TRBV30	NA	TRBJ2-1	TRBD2	TGTGCCTGGAGTGTACCCCCACAGCGGGGGGGCCCCGAGCAGTTCTTC	CAWSVPPQRGGPEQFF
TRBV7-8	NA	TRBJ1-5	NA	TGTGCCAGCAGCTTAGGGGGAGGTTATCAGCCCCAGCATTTT	CASSLGGGYQPQHF
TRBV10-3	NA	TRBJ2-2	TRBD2	TGTGCCGCCCGAGCGGGAGTTTTGAAACCCGCCGGGGAGCTGTTTTTT	CAARAGVLKPAGELFF
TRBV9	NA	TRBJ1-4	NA	TGTGCCAGCAGCCCCCGAGAGGGTGGATGGAGACCCAATGAAAAACTGTTTTTT	CASSPREGGWRPNEKLFF
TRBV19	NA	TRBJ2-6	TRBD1	TGTGCCAGTGGGGACAGGGAGTACGTCCTGACTTTC	CASGDREYVLTF
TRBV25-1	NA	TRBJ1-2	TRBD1	TGTGCCAGCAGCCCCGGAGTCCAGGGGGGTGGCTACACCTTC	CASSPGVQGGGYTF
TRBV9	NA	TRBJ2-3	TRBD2	TGTGCCAGCAGCGTATTTCTAGCGGGGGCGGAGGATACGCAGTATTTT	CASSVFLAGAEDTQYF
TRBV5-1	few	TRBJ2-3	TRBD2	TGCGCCAGCAGCTCCTTAGCGGGAGCAGGGGATACGCAGTATTTT	CASSSLAGAGDTQYF
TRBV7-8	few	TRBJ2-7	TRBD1	TGTGCCAGCAGCTTAAGGACGACCGGGACAGGAATTTCCTACGAGCAGTACTTC	CASSLRTTGTGISYEQYF
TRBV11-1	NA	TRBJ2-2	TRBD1	TGTGCCAGCAGCCTCCGGGACAGGGACCCCGGGGAGCTGTTTTTT	CASSLRDRDPGELFF
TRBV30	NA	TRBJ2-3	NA	TGTGCCTGGAGTGAGCTCCTTCTTAACACAGATACGCAGTATTTT	CAWSELLLNTDTQYF
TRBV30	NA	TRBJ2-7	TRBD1	TGTGCCTGGAGTTTGACAGGGACCTACGAGCAGTACTTC	CAWSLTGTYEQYF
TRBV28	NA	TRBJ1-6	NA	TGTGCCAGCAGTTTGGACAGCTCAAATTCACCCCTCCACTTT	CASSLDSSNSPLHF
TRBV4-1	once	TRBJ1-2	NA	TGCGCCAGCAGCCAAGACCCCGGGGCTAACTATGGCTACACCTTC	CASSQDPGANYGYTF
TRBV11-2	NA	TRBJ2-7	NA	TGTGCCAGCAGCTTAATTTCGTTCGACATCCTTTCCTACGAGCAGTACTTC	CASSLISFDILSYEQYF
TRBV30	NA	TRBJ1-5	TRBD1	TGTGCCTGGGGCGGACAGGGAAATCAGCCCCAGCATTTT	CAWGGQGNQPQHF
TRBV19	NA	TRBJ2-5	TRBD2	TGTGCCAGTAGTATCCCGGGACTAGCGGGGGAGCAGTACTTC	CASSIPGLAGEQYF
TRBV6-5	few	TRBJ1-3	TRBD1	TGTGCCAGCAGCTTAACAGGGGATACACCCATATATTTT	CASSLTGDTPIYF